Shown below are 26 T cell receptor beta chains from a single sample sequenced in a study of blood T cell repertoires in COVID-19. Assay: immunoSEQ multiplex PCR; the TCRdb copy retains only in-frame clones and omits some. This sample has some 250,000 clones; roughly 77% occur once, and the top ten carry 2.5% to 4%. What was sequenced was peripheral blood. The receptors stem from a woman of 80 years or more with acute or convalescent COVID-19.

The chain combines TRBV29-1 with TRBJ2-7; D uncertain. Trimming left V 5 bases short and J 2 bases short, with 10 bases between. Germline V lookup: CDR1 SQVTM, CDR2 ANQGSEA. The CDR3 consists of 12 residues. The CDR3 bases are TGCAGCGTTCTAGATGGAGCCTACGAGCAGTACTTC. It yields the protein CSVLDGAYEQYF.

V is TRBV6-1 and J is TRBJ2-7; D is unresolved. Germline V CDR1 and CDR2: MNHNS, SASEGT. The CDR3 totals 14 residues. V was pared by 1 base and J by 6 bases, with 13 bases between. This chain's CDR3 is CASSEGRSSGEQYF. The CDR3 coding sequence is TGTGCCAGCAGTGAAGGCAGGTCCAGTGGCGAGCAGTACTTC.

This clone was detected only a few times. DNA of the CDR3: TGTGCCAGCAGTCCCTTGTTGGCCGATGGCTACACCTTC. Translation: CASSPLLADGYTF. The chain carries TRBV12-3 or TRBV12-4 and TRBJ1-2; unclear D gene. The ends were cut back, 5 bases at V and 6 bases at J, with 13 bases in the middle. This CDR3 comprises 13 residues.

V usage is TRBV5-6 and J usage is TRBJ1-4; 9 nucleotides line up with TRBD1. The germline V gene encodes CDR1 SGHDT and CDR2 YYEEEE. V shed 0 bases and J 7 bases; nucleotides not matched to a gene: 10. The CDR3 has 17 amino acids. The CDR3, as DNA: TGTGCCAGCAGCTTGGGACCGGGACAGGGAAAGGGTGAAAAACTGTTTTTT. Amino acids: CASSLGPGQGKGEKLFF.

The rearrangement uses TRBV11-2 and TRBJ1-3, with D tentatively TRBD1 (5 bases). This CDR3 comprises 17 residues. CDR1 SGHAT and CDR2 FQNNGV come from the germline V gene. Deletions cut 11 bases from V and 2 bases from J, with 25 bases between. CDR3 coding DNA: TGTGCCTCCCGTTGGGGCAGCCGACTAGGAGCTGGAAACACCATATATTTT. This encodes CASRWGSRLGAGNTIYF.

Notes on this clone: This may be a read error, as it is one base from a much larger clone. The same CDR3 also results from other DNA sequences found in this sample. The V and J genes are TRBV6-2 or TRBV6-3 and TRBJ1-5; D is undetermined. Deletions cut 6 bases from V and 0 bases from J, with 6 bases between. Germline CDR1 and CDR2: MNHEY and SVGEGT. The CDR3 consists of 13 residues. CDR3 loop: CASSPYSNQPQHF. In DNA, the CDR3 is TGTGCCAGCAGCCCTTATAGCAATCAGCCCCAGCATTTT.

This chain joins TRBV3-1 (or the pseudogene TRBV3-2) and TRBJ1-5; tentative D call: TRBD1 (5 bases). In germline, CDR1 is LGHDT, CDR2 YNNKEL (reference sequence). This CDR3 is 14 amino acids long. Trimming took 1 base from V and 3 from J, leaving 7 bases between them. DNA of the CDR3: TGTGCCAGCAGCCAAGGACAGTCCAATCAGCCCCAGCATTTT. Residues: CASSQGQSNQPQHF.

The genes are TRBV27 and TRBJ1-5, with no clear D. The CDR3 is 16 residues long. Germline values: CDR1 MNHEY, CDR2 SMNVEV (reference sequence). Trimming stripped 2 bases from V and 0 bases from J, with 11 bases between. The chain's CDR3 is CASSLTAAYSNQPQHF. CDR3 coding DNA: TGTGCCAGCAGTTTAACGGCGGCGTATAGCAATCAGCCCCAGCATTTT.

J is TRBJ2-1 and V is TRBV3-1 (or the pseudogene TRBV3-2), with 7 positions matching TRBD2. Germline V gives CDR1 LGHDT, CDR2 YNNKEL (reference sequence). This CDR3 has 16 residues. The V and J ends lost 1 base and 4 bases, in that order; junction bases with no gene match: 7. The DNA for the CDR3 is TGTGCCAGCAGCCAAGGGGGCGGGAGAAGGTACAATGAGCAGTTCTTC. Residues: CASSQGGGRRYNEQFF.

The CDR3 loop is CATSRDPGVGNQPQHF. The CDR3 nucleotides read TGTGCCACCAGCAGAGACCCAGGGGTGGGCAATCAGCCCCAGCATTTT. This chain connects TRBV15 to TRBJ1-5; a weak D match, TRBD1 (6 bases). V lost 0 bases and J lost 2, with 11 bases in between. The germline V gene has CDR1 LNHNV and CDR2 YYDKDF (reference sequence). CDR3 size: 16 residues. The full variable domain, its missing parts supplied by reference TRBV15 and TRBJ1-5, is DAMVIQNPRYQVTQFGKPVTLSCSQTLNHNVMYWYQQKSSQAPKLLFHYYDKDFNNEADTPDNFQSRRPNTSFCFLDIRSPGLGDTAMYLCATSRDPGVGNQPQHFGDGTRLSIL.

The genes are TRBV2 and TRBJ1-5, with D uncertain. Germline CDR1 SNHLY, CDR2 FYNNEI. The CDR3 runs to 13 residues. V shed 6 bases and J shed 6 bases, with 12 bases lying between them. CDR3 DNA sequence: TGTGCCAGCAGGGCCGGGGAGGCTCAGCCCCAGCATTTT. It encodes CASRAGEAQPQHF.

This clone was found a few times. The chain has TRBV6-6 and TRBJ2-7; 10 nucleotides agree with TRBD2. The length of the CDR3 is 14 residues. The V and J ends lost 7 bases and 0 bases, in that order; junction bases with no gene match: 3. Germline values: CDR1 MNHNY, CDR2 SVGAGI (reference sequence). The chain's CDR3 is CASTPSGSSYEQYF. DNA of the CDR3: TGTGCCAGCACTCCTAGCGGGAGCTCCTACGAGCAGTACTTC.

V usage is TRBV3-1 (or the pseudogene TRBV3-2) and J usage is TRBJ2-2; 8 bases fit TRBD1. CDR1 is LGHDT and CDR2 is YNNKEL in the germline V gene (reference sequence). V lost 0 bases to trimming and J lost 3 bases; unmatched junction nucleotides: 3. The CDR3 runs to 16 residues. CDR3 nucleotide sequence: TGTGCCAGCAGCCAAGACAGGGGGCCGGACACCGGGGAGCTGTTTTTT. It is translated as CASSQDRGPDTGELFF.

In its sample, this clone was seen a few times. The chain couples TRBV5-1 to TRBJ1-2, with a possible D match to TRBD1 (5 bases). Looked up from germline, CDR1 is SGHRS and CDR2 is YFSETQ. V lost 5 bases and J lost 5, with 13 bases in between. This CDR3 comprises 13 residues. The CDR3 sequence is CASRQDSLYGYTF. The CDR3 coding sequence is TGCGCCAGCAGACAAGACAGTTTATATGGCTACACCTTC.

The chain is built from TRBV5-4 and TRBJ1-6; D is ambiguous. Germline-derived CDR1 and CDR2 are SGHNT and YYREEE (reference sequence). This CDR3 is 16 amino acids long. V gave up 0 bases and J gave up 6 bases, with 13 bases separating them. CDR3 protein: CASSLEANLINSPLHF. The CDR3 nucleotides read TGTGCCAGCAGCTTGGAAGCGAACTTGATTAATTCACCCCTCCACTTT.

This chain joins TRBV5-1 and TRBJ1-2, with a tentative D call TRBD1 (5 bases). Deletions cut 7 bases from V and 1 base from J, with 17 bases between. The CDR3 runs to 15 residues. The germline V gene has CDR1 SGHRS and CDR2 YFSETQ. CDR3 region: CASRLGRGDNYGYTF. DNA for the CDR3: TGCGCCAGCCGCCTGGGACGGGGAGATAACTATGGCTACACCTTC.

The chain links TRBV7-6 to TRBJ2-3, with D possibly TRBD1 on 6 matching bases. The CDR3 runs 15 residues. Trimming pared 1 base from V and 0 bases from J, leaving 8 bases between. In germline, CDR1 is SGHVS, CDR2 FNYEAQ. The CDR3 here is CASSLGTASTDTQYF. The CDR3 DNA is TGTGCCAGCAGCTTAGGGACAGCCAGCACAGATACGCAGTATTTT. Combining the CDR3 with reference TRBV7-6 and TRBJ2-3 gives the whole variable domain GAGVSQSPRYKVTKRGQDVALRCDPISGHVSLYWYRQALGQGPEFLTYFNYEAQQDKSGLPNDRFSAERPEGSISTLTIQRTEQRDSAMYRCASSLGTASTDTQYFGPGTRLTVL.

This chain uses TRBV3-1 (or the pseudogene TRBV3-2) with TRBJ2-3, with TRBD1 matching over 9 bases. V lost 7 bases, J lost 4 bases, and 3 bases stayed unmatched. There are 13 residues in the CDR3. The germline V gene has CDR1 LGHDT and CDR2 YNNKEL (reference sequence). The CDR3 here is CASNRQGADTQYF. CDR3 nucleotides: TGTGCCAGCAACAGACAGGGGGCAGATACGCAGTATTTT.

Here the CDR3 reads CASNRIGEFKLFF. CDR3 DNA: TGTGCCAGCAACCGGATAGGGGAATTCAAACTGTTTTTT. J is TRBJ1-4 and V is TRBV27; D may be TRBD1 (5 bases). This CDR3 has 13 amino acids. The germline gives CDR1 MNHEY, CDR2 SMNVEV (reference sequence). V gave up 7 bases and J gave up 11 bases, with 17 bases separating them.

V gene TRBV3-1 (or the pseudogene TRBV3-2) combines with J gene TRBJ2-7, with 7 bases that match TRBD1. V gave up 5 bases and J gave up 1 base; unmatched junction bases: 5. In germline, CDR1 is LGHDT, CDR2 YNNKEL (reference sequence). The CDR3 loop spans 14 amino acids. CDR3 sequence (DNA): TGTGCCAGCAGCTTACAACAGGGGTCCTACGAGCAGTACTTC. Translated, it gives CASSLQQGSYEQYF.

The chain recombines TRBV16 with TRBJ1-6; D is possibly TRBD1 (6 bases). The V and J ends lost 0 bases and 2 bases respectively, with 11 bases between them. Per germline, CDR1 KGHSY and CDR2 FQNENV. This CDR3 is 17 amino acids long. The CDR3: CASSQSRGDTYNSPLHF. Here the CDR3 DNA reads TGTGCCAGCAGCCAATCAAGAGGGGACACCTATAATTCACCCCTCCACTTT.

The V call is TRBV4-1, the J call TRBJ2-2; TRBD1 agrees at 7 bases. Trimming removed 3 bases from V and 4 bases from J; junction bases left unmatched: 2. The length of the CDR3 is 14 residues. Germline values: CDR1 MGHRA, CDR2 YSYEKL. The CDR3 nucleotides are TGCGCCAGCAGCCAGGACAGGAGCACCGGGGAGCTGTTTTTT. The encoded protein is CASSQDRSTGELFF.

CDR3: CASSMGLQGATEAFF. In DNA form, the CDR3 reads TGTGCCAGCAGCATGGGTTTACAGGGGGCCACTGAAGCTTTCTTT. The V call is TRBV11-2, the J call TRBJ1-1, with 9 bases identical to TRBD1. This CDR3 region has 15 residues. Germline CDR1 SGHAT, CDR2 FQNNGV. After removal of 5 bases from V and 4 bases from J, the junction contained 8 bases not matched to a gene.

This sequence joins TRBV7-2 and TRBJ1-2; 7 bases match TRBD1. V trimming: 1 base; J trimming: 12 bases; junction bases outside the gene matches: 8. This CDR3 contains 13 residues. Germline V gene lookup returns CDR1 SGHTA and CDR2 FQGNSA. The CDR3 is CASSLGRTGRNTF. The CDR3 region has the DNA TGTGCCAGCAGCTTAGGCAGGACAGGCAGAAACACCTTC.

This clone was seen once. This rearrangement joins TRBV5-1 to TRBJ2-1; D is perhaps TRBD2 (5 bases). Germline loops: CDR1 SGHRS, CDR2 YFSETQ. Trimming removed 2 bases at V and 5 bases at J, with 11 bases between. CDR3 length: 14 residues. The CDR3 is CASSFTAVDNEQFF. The CDR3 DNA follows: TGCGCCAGCAGCTTTACAGCGGTTGACAATGAGCAGTTCTTC.

The genes are TRBV7-9 and TRBJ1-1; 7 positions agree with TRBD1. Trimming at V came to 5 bases and at J to 2 bases, leaving 14 bases not matched to a gene. Germline V gene sequence: CDR1 SEHNR, CDR2 FQNEAQ (reference sequence). CDR3 length: 17 amino acids. The CDR3 here is CASSRGTARIVNTEAFF. CDR3 DNA: TGTGCCAGCAGCCGGGGGACAGCCCGAATAGTAAACACTGAAGCTTTCTTT.